This TCR beta chain originates from a study of CD8+CD57+ T cells in acquired aplastic anemia. This CDR3 has 15 residues. V lost 5 bases to trimming and J lost 7 bases, with 15 bases between them. Germline CDR1 reads SEHNR; CDR2 reads FQNEAQ (reference sequence). Investigators profiled TCR beta VDJ and CDR3 from genomic DNA template. A single record per CDR3 protein comes from TCRdb applying MiXCR to the reads. The sample shows some 170,000 distinct CDR3 sequences, 40% to 50% of them seen only once. Patients chosen for sequencing had shown CD8+CD57+ cell expansion by flow cytometry. Sampling of blood occurred while the patients had still received no therapy. This clonotype has at least ten counts.

The chain has TRBV7-9 and TRBJ1-6, with unresolved D. The sequence came from a human donor with aplastic anemia. Material for sequencing was sorted CD4+, CD8+, or CD8+CD57+ T cells (not recorded which) from PBMCs. CDR3: CASSAAASFNSPLHF. CDR3 bases: TGTGCCAGCAGCGCCGCGGCAAGCTTCAATTCACCCCTCCACTTT. The entire variable domain, with the rest obtained from reference TRBV7-9 and TRBJ1-6, is as follows: DTGVSQNPRHKITKRGQNVTFRCDPISEHNRLYWYRQTLGQGPEFLTYFQNEAQLEKSRLLSDRFSAERPKGSFSTLEIQRTEQGDSAMYLCASSAAASFNSPLHFGNGTRLTVT.